This T cell receptor beta chain was captured in a study of early T cells in non-severe SARS-CoV-2 infection. TCRdb re-derived calls from the 5' RACE reads in MiXCR, one entry per CDR3 protein. The sample lists 80,000 to 95,000 distinct CDR3 sequences; about 15% were seen once. The CDR3 consists of 12 residues. Trimming cost V 6 bases and J 5 bases, with 8 bases left between them. The V gene's germline CDR1 is MDHEN and CDR2 SYDVKM. The table lists this clonotype with a few counts. The starting material was whole blood, obtained at baseline. This rearrangement joins TRBV28 to TRBJ1-5, with D maybe TRBD1 (5 bases). This receptor was taken from an adult who was a healthcare worker with PCR-confirmed SARS-CoV-2 infection or an uninfected control (not recorded which). The CDR3 is CASRAGDQPQHF. In nucleotides, the CDR3 is TGTGCCAGCAGGGCGGGGGATCAGCCCCAGCATTTT. The complete variable domain, with remaining parts taken from reference TRBV28 and TRBJ1-5, reads DVKVTQSSRYLVKRTGEKVFLECVQDMDHENMFWYRQDPGLGLRLIYFSYDVKMKEKGDIPEGYSVSREKKERFSLILESASTNQTSMYLCASRAGDQPQHFGDGTRLSIL.